One sample yielded the 29 T cell receptor beta chains listed below, sequenced in a study of blood T cells in healthy people across ages. A second about 6 to 11 cycle PCR used barcoded and J-beta primers. TCRdb reprocessed the 5' RACE reads via MiXCR and lists one record per CDR3 protein. The data show about 840,000 distinct CDR3 sequences, roughly 28% seen once. The sample was also reused in another study, on T cells of mothers and their children.

The specimen was blood. These receptors were taken from a woman between 40 and 50 years old in good health.

This clonotype occurred a few times. V is TRBV12-3 or TRBV12-4 and J is TRBJ1-5, with D tentatively TRBD1 (6 bases). The V end lost 6 bases, the J end lost 2 bases, and 20 bases lay between the germline ends. The CDR3 has 17 amino acids. CDR3: CASSDIYREDGNQPQHF. The CDR3 DNA reads TGTGCCAGCAGCGATATATACAGGGAAGATGGCAATCAGCCCCAGCATTTT.

The rearrangement links TRBV5-1 to TRBJ1-2, with D uncertain. Deletions cut 4 bases from V and 4 bases from J, with 17 bases between. CDR3 length: 15 amino acids. Germline CDR1 SGHRS, CDR2 YFSETQ. The DNA for the CDR3 is TGCGCCAGCAGCCCCTTATTTAGTGGGAGCTATGGCTACACCTTC. It is translated as CASSPLFSGSYGYTF. The full variable domain, rest sourced from reference TRBV5-1 and TRBJ1-2, is KAGVTQTPRYLIKTRGQQVTLSCSPISGHRSVSWYQQTPGQGLQFLFEYFSETQRNKGNFPGRFSGRQFSNSRSEMNVSTLELGDSALYLCASSPLFSGSYGYTFGSGTRLTVV.

The genes are TRBV6-5 and TRBJ1-1; 10 nucleotides match TRBD1. V lost 4 bases and J lost 5; bases outside the gene matches: 10. The germline V gene encodes CDR1 MNHEY and CDR2 SVGAGI. This CDR3 spans 16 amino acids. In nucleotides, the CDR3 is TGTGCCAGCAGTTCGGAGAGGACAGGGGGTCGAACTGAAGCTTTCTTT. This encodes CASSSERTGGRTEAFF.

The chain links TRBV19 to TRBJ1-2, with 7 bases lining up with TRBD1. The V segment lost 9 bases and the J segment 4 bases; nucleotides outside the gene matches: 8. Germline values: CDR1 LNHDA, CDR2 SQIVND (reference sequence). This CDR3 has 13 amino acids. CDR3 amino acids: CASTNRGGYGYTF. DNA of the CDR3: TGTGCCAGCACGAACAGGGGCGGCTATGGCTACACCTTC.

The chain joins TRBV28 to TRBJ2-2; no definite D call. The germline V and J ends were trimmed by 6 bases and 4 bases, with 9 bases remaining between them. Germline V lookup: CDR1 MDHEN, CDR2 SYDVKM. The CDR3 runs 13 residues. The CDR3 bases are TGTGCCAGCAGCTCGGGCTTCACCGGGGAGCTGTTTTTT. Its translation is CASSSGFTGELFF.

Only a few counts were recorded for this clonotype. This chain joins TRBV28 and TRBJ1-5; 7 positions match TRBD1. Trimming at V came to 7 bases and at J to 0 bases, leaving 15 bases not matched to a gene. The CDR3 sequence is 18 residues long. The germline V gene encodes CDR1 MDHEN and CDR2 SYDVKM. Here the CDR3 DNA reads TGTGCCAGCACCAAACCCGGGACAGAGTCTTATAGCAATCAGCCCCAGCATTTT. Translated: CASTKPGTESYSNQPQHF.

The chain recombines TRBV29-1 with TRBJ2-7; D ambiguous. CDR3 length: 12 amino acids. V dropped 6 bases and J dropped 0 bases, with 9 bases sitting between them. CDR1 and CDR2 (germline): SQVTM, ANQGSEA. The CDR3 DNA follows: TGCAGCGTAGGAAGTTTCTCCTACGAGCAGTACTTC. Protein: CSVGSFSYEQYF.

This clonotype was recorded a few times. The chain links TRBV9 to TRBJ1-5; 9 nucleotides align to TRBD1. CDR1 is SGDLS and CDR2 is YYNGEE in the germline V gene. There are 15 residues in the CDR3. V lost 4 bases and J lost 4; bases outside the gene matches: 6. This CDR3 reads CASSQGGTGNQPQHF. CDR3 coding DNA: TGTGCCAGCAGCCAGGGGGGGACAGGGAATCAGCCCCAGCATTTT.

The chain employs TRBV7-2 and TRBJ1-5; 7 bases match TRBD1. The J segment lost 4 bases and the V segment lost 5 bases, leaving 8 bases of the junction unmatched. The CDR3 runs to 15 residues. Looked up from germline, CDR1 is SGHTA and CDR2 is FQGNSA. CDR3 region: CASSVAGTVNQPQHF. CDR3 nucleotides: TGTGCCAGCAGCGTGGCCGGGACAGTGAATCAGCCCCAGCATTTT.

This chain links TRBV6-4 with TRBJ1-2; D unresolved. The CDR3 length is 15 residues. V lost 4 bases and J 4 bases, leaving 16 bases between the germline ends. Per germline, CDR1 MRHNA and CDR2 SNTAGT. The CDR3, as DNA: TGTGCCAGCAGTGCCAGCTGGGCCGCCACCTATGGCTACACCTTC. Translating it yields CASSASWAATYGYTF.

This clonotype was counted a few times. One end of the junction is discordant with germline, which a read error may explain. The chain uses TRBV12-3 or TRBV12-4 and TRBJ2-5; TRBD1 aligns across 9 bases. CDR3 length equals 14 residues. The CDR3 nucleotides read TGTGCCAACAGTTTCGGGGGACAGGGACAGACCCAGTACTTC. Protein sequence: CANSFGGQGQTQYF.

This chain uses TRBV28 with TRBJ2-7, with TRBD2 matching 13 bases. Germline assignment: CDR1 MDHEN and CDR2 SYDVKM. V trimming: 2 bases; J trimming: 1 base; junction bases outside the gene matches: 14. The CDR3 contains 20 residues. The CDR3 loop is CASSLNPRDTSGGVSYEQYF. Written as DNA, the CDR3 is TGTGCCAGCAGTTTAAACCCTCGCGATACTAGCGGGGGGGTTTCCTACGAGCAGTACTTC.

In its sample, this clonotype was seen a few times. This rearrangement joins TRBV7-3 to TRBJ2-4, with TRBD1 matching over 10 bases. The V gene's germline CDR1 is SGHTA and CDR2 FQGTGA. After removal of 3 bases from V and 7 bases from J, the junction contained 6 bases not matched to a gene. The CDR3 is made up of 15 amino acids. The CDR3 nucleotides read TGTGCCAGCAGCTTTAGTGGGGGACAGGGGAACATTCAGTACTTC. Amino acids: CASSFSGGQGNIQYF.

CDR3 protein: CATSPASQGYGYTF. The CDR3 DNA sequence: TGTGCCACCAGCCCCGCAAGCCAGGGGTATGGCTACACCTTC. The V gene is TRBV24-1, the J gene TRBJ1-2; a weak D match, TRBD1 (6 bases). Deletions cut 7 bases from V and 5 bases from J, with 16 bases between. Germline CDR1 KGHDR, CDR2 SFDVKD. The CDR3 covers 14 residues.

This chain links TRBV29-1 with TRBJ1-1; tentatively, D is TRBD1 (6 bases). The CDR3 extends over 12 amino acids. In germline, CDR1 is SQVTM, CDR2 ANQGSEA. V shed 5 bases and J shed 0 bases, with 7 bases lying between them. The CDR3 sequence is CSVTGLNTEAFF. The CDR3, as DNA: TGCAGCGTTACAGGGTTGAACACTGAAGCTTTCTTT.

The V gene is TRBV20-1, the J gene TRBJ2-1; TRBD2 matches at 11 bases. V lost 2 bases to trimming and J lost 4 bases; unmatched junction nucleotides: 1. The CDR3 consists of 14 residues. Germline V CDR1 and CDR2: DFQATT, SNEGSKA (reference sequence). Here the CDR3 DNA reads TGCAGTGCTAGAAGGACTAGCGGGTACAATGAGCAGTTCTTC. Its translation is CSARRTSGYNEQFF.

The chain has TRBV20-1 and TRBJ1-4; 9 bases are shared with TRBD1. The V and J ends lost 1 base and 5 bases, in that order; junction bases with no gene match: 8. This CDR3 region has 16 residues. Germline V lookup: CDR1 DFQATT, CDR2 SNEGSKA (reference sequence). CDR3 nucleotides: TGCAGTGCTAGAGGTCACGCCGGGACAGGGAATGAAAAACTGTTTTTT. Translating it yields CSARGHAGTGNEKLFF.

This chain connects TRBV4-2 to TRBJ1-1, with 7 bases lining up with TRBD1. Trimming took 0 bases from V and 4 from J; bases not matched to a gene: 5. The CDR3 is 15 residues long. Germline CDR1 reads LGHNA; CDR2 reads YNFKEQ. The CDR3 DNA reads as TGTGCCAGCAGCCAAGAGGAGGGGGCGGGCACTGAAGCTTTCTTT. Translated, it gives CASSQEEGAGTEAFF.

In its sample, this clonotype was seen many times. V and J are TRBV5-6 and TRBJ1-2, with TRBD1 matching over 10 bases. Germline lookup yields CDR1 SGHDT and CDR2 YYEEEE. V was clipped by 4 bases and J by 6 bases; unmatched bases: 9. The CDR3 totals 15 residues. CDR3 bases: TGTGCCAGCAGCACATGGACAGGGGGAATTGATGGCTACACCTTC. It codes for CASSTWTGGIDGYTF.

This chain uses TRBV20-1 with TRBJ1-1, with D perhaps matching TRBD1 (6 bases). Per germline, CDR1 DFQATT and CDR2 SNEGSKA (reference sequence). This CDR3 has 14 residues. Between the trimmed V and J ends, which lost 6 bases and 1 base, there was a span of 15 bases. CDR3 in amino acids: CSAGGRGWNTEAFF. The CDR3, as DNA: TGCAGTGCCGGGGGGCGGGGATGGAACACTGAAGCTTTCTTT.

The V gene is TRBV20-1, the J gene TRBJ1-4; D not resolved. The V end was cut by 0 bases, the J end by 8 bases, with 10 bases between. In germline, CDR1 is DFQATT, CDR2 SNEGSKA (reference sequence). CDR3 length equals 13 residues. The CDR3 DNA reads as TGCAGTGCTAGAGAGCTCCCTGAGGAAAAACTGTTTTTT. Residues: CSARELPEEKLFF.

This clonotype was detected only a few times. The chain links TRBV5-1 to TRBJ2-7; 8 positions agree with TRBD1. The germline gives CDR1 SGHRS, CDR2 YFSETQ. This CDR3 has 15 residues. J lost 1 base, V lost 4 bases, and 7 bases had no gene match. The CDR3: CASSPGTGDSYEQYF. DNA of the CDR3: TGCGCCAGCAGCCCCGGGACAGGAGATTCCTACGAGCAGTACTTC.

This clonotype was seen many times. The chain employs TRBV28 and TRBJ2-7; TRBD1 agrees at 12 bases. The germline V gene has CDR1 MDHEN and CDR2 SYDVKM. V was pared by 6 bases and J by 3 bases, with 12 bases of the junction left unmatched. This CDR3 has 17 amino acids. CDR3 sequence reads: CASSPGTGGDGFYEQYF. For the CDR3, the DNA is TGTGCCAGCAGCCCGGGGACAGGGGGCGATGGGTTCTACGAGCAGTACTTC.

This clonotype was seen at least ten times. The rearrangement joins TRBV10-3 to TRBJ2-3, with 11 bases matching TRBD2. The CDR3 has 12 residues. The germline CDR1 and CDR2 sequences are ENHRY and SYGVKD. DNA of the CDR3: TGTGCTAGCGGGGGGGCCGCAGATACGCAGTATTTT. Amino acid sequence: CASGGAADTQYF.

The rearrangement uses TRBV5-8 and TRBJ2-4, with D uncertain. Per germline, CDR1 SGHTS and CDR2 YDEGEE. This CDR3 is built from 15 residues. V gave up 4 bases and J gave up 2 bases, with 13 bases separating them. CDR3 bases: TGTGCCAGCAGCACACCCGGCAGTCCCAAAAACATTCAGTACTTC. This translates into CASSTPGSPKNIQYF.

There are many counts of this clonotype. The V gene is TRBV12-3 or TRBV12-4, the J gene TRBJ1-2, with 7 bases identical to TRBD1. CDR3 size: 15 residues. Losses at the gene ends were 2 bases for V and 0 bases for J; bases not matched to a gene: 3. The CDR3 spells CASSLRRGTNYGYTF. DNA for the CDR3: TGTGCCAGCAGTTTACGCAGGGGGACTAACTATGGCTACACCTTC.

This clonotype appeared a few times. This rearrangement joins TRBV20-1 to TRBJ1-6, with D perhaps matching TRBD1 (5 bases). Trimming shortened V by 0 bases and J by 13 bases, and 19 bases separated the two germline ends. From germline, CDR1 is DFQATT and CDR2 SNEGSKA (reference sequence). This CDR3 comprises 15 residues. CDR3 DNA: TGCAGTGCTAGAGATCGTCATAGGGGAAGGTCGCCCCTCCACTTT. Protein sequence: CSARDRHRGRSPLHF.

This clonotype has at least ten counts. CDR3 nucleotides: TGTGCCAGCAGCCTCTCAGGTGATTACGGGGAGCAGTACTTC. Translated: CASSLSGDYGEQYF. The chain joins TRBV7-2 to TRBJ2-7, with D hard to call. V was clipped by 5 bases and J by 7 bases, with 18 bases between them. The CDR3 is 14 residues long. Per germline, CDR1 SGHTA and CDR2 FQGNSA.

The chain has TRBV11-2 and TRBJ2-1; 8 bases match TRBD1. The end of the DNA aligns better with TRBJ2-7, so the J call may be wrong. CDR1 is SGHAT, CDR2 FQNNGV, per germline. CDR3 size: 18 residues. The CDR3 protein is CASSRNRAGTGSYNEQYF. CDR3 coding DNA: TGTGCCAGCAGCCGCAATCGGGCCGGGACAGGCTCCTACAATGAGCAGTACTTC.